This T cell receptor (beta chain) was documented in a study of T cells in localized non-small cell lung cancer. Study-wide points: Uninvolved adjacent lung had the highest recorded T cell clonality, with tumor below it. Out of the top 100 tumor clones, a median approximately 57 were seen in adjacent lung. Heterogeneity is still possible, as just one tumor region was sequenced.

This clone was observed a few times. The antigen remains undetermined. Libraries were prepared by immunoSEQ multiplex PCR; TCRdb keeps only in-frame clonotypes and omits some of them. The profile covers 75,000 to 95,000 clones, with roughly 90% appearing a single time and about 15% taken by the ten largest. This CDR3 is built from 13 residues. J was trimmed by 10 bases and V by 4 bases; bases with no gene match: 8. Per germline, CDR1 MNHEY and CDR2 SMNVEV (reference sequence). Source: peripheral blood, taken before any cancer treatment. The rearrangement uses TRBV27 and TRBJ1-1, with 8 bases aligning to TRBD1. This clonotype was sampled from a man aged 40 to 75 with stage I squamous cell lung carcinoma. CDR3 protein: CASSYGQGLRAFF. CDR3 nucleotides: TGTGCCAGCAGTTATGGACAGGGATTAAGAGCTTTCTTT.